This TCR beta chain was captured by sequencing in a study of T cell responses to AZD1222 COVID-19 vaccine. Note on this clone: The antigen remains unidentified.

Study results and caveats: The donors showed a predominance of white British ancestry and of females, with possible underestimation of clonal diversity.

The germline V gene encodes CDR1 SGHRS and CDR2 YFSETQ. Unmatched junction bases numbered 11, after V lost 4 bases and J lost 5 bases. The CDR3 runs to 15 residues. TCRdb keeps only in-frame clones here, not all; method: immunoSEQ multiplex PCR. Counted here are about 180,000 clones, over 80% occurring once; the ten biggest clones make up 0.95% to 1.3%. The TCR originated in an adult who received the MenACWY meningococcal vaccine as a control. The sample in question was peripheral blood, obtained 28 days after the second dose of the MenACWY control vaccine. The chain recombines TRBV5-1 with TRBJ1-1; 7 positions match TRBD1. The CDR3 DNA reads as TGCGCCAGCAGCCTCCAGGGACAGACTATGACTGAAGCTTTCTTT. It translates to CASSLQGQTMTEAFF.